Below, 16 T cell receptor beta chains from the same sample are listed, as sequenced in a study of blood T cell repertoires in COVID-19. Assay: immunoSEQ multiplex PCR; the TCRdb copy retains only in-frame clones and omits some. Among 84,000 or so clones, 80% to 90% were seen once, and the ten largest hold 15%. The sequenced sample consisted of peripheral blood. Receptor source: a woman aged 80 or over with acute or convalescent COVID-19.

The chain combines TRBV19 with TRBJ2-1; 14 bases are shared with TRBD2. V dropped 4 bases and J dropped 8; count of bases not matched to a gene: 4. Germline values: CDR1 LNHDA, CDR2 SQIVND (reference sequence). This CDR3 comprises 15 residues. CDR3 residues: CASSTGTSGGYEQFF. CDR3 nucleotide sequence: TGTGCCAGTAGTACCGGGACTAGCGGGGGATATGAGCAGTTCTTC. The full variable domain, in which reference TRBV19 and TRBJ2-1 provide the parts outside the CDR3, is DGGITQSPKYLFRKEGQNVTLSCEQNLNHDAMYWYRQDPGQGLRLIYYSQIVNDFQKGDIAEGYSVSREKKESFPLTVTSAQKNPTAFYLCASSTGTSGGYEQFFGPGTRLTVL.

This sequence joins TRBV12-3 or TRBV12-4 and TRBJ2-3; maybe TRBD2 (5 bases). The germline V and J ends were trimmed by 8 bases and 12 bases, with 18 bases remaining between them. The CDR3 consists of 12 residues. The CDR3 here is CASGGRYAIQYF. Written as DNA, the CDR3 is TGTGCCAGCGGCGGGCGATACGCGATCCAGTATTTT.

The chain is built from TRBV11-3 and TRBJ2-7, with 7 bases fitting TRBD1. Germline assignment: CDR1 SGHNT and CDR2 YENEEA. The CDR3 spans 13 residues. With V trimmed by 4 bases and J by 3 bases, 3 bases remained unmatched. The CDR3 region is CASSSRQGYEQYF. The DNA of the CDR3 is TGTGCCAGCAGCTCCAGACAGGGCTACGAGCAGTACTTC.

The J gene is TRBJ1-1, the V gene TRBV11-3, with a possible D match to TRBD1 (6 bases). Trimming took 1 base from V and 8 from J, leaving 11 bases between them. The CDR3 has 13 amino acids. The germline CDR1 and CDR2 sequences are SGHNT and YENEEA. CDR3 in amino acids: CASSLVAQGEAFF. CDR3 coding DNA: TGTGCCAGCAGCTTAGTGGCACAGGGAGAAGCTTTCTTT. The whole variable domain, remainder taken from reference TRBV11-3 and TRBJ1-1, is EAGVVQSPRYKIIEKKQPVAFWCNPISGHNTLYWYLQNLGQGPELLIRYENEEAVDDSQLPKDRFSAERLKGVDSTLKIQPAELGDSAVYLCASSLVAQGEAFFGQGTRLTVV.

The chain joins TRBV5-6 to TRBJ1-5, with 7 bases matching TRBD1. V shed 6 bases, J shed 0 bases, and the junction held 9 bases outside the gene matches. The germline gives CDR1 SGHDT, CDR2 YYEEEE. The CDR3 length is 16 residues. CDR3 loop: CASTRRGRFSNQPQHF. In DNA form, the CDR3 reads TGTGCCAGCACCCGAAGGGGGCGATTTAGCAATCAGCCCCAGCATTTT.

In this sample, this clone turned up a few times. In DNA, the CDR3 is TGTGCTAGTGGTTTGGTTTTGGGGAGCGGGGAGCTGTTTTTT. As protein: CASGLVLGSGELFF. The chain uses TRBV12-5 and TRBJ2-2; D is possibly TRBD2 (5 bases). CDR1 LGHNT and CDR2 FRNRAP come from the germline V gene. V gave up 0 bases and J gave up 7 bases, with 9 bases separating them. This CDR3 has 14 amino acids. The full variable domain, rest sourced from reference TRBV12-5 and TRBJ2-2, is DARVTQTPRHKVTEMGQEVTMRCQPILGHNTVFWYRQTMMQGLELLAYFRNRAPLDDSGMPKDRFSAEMPDATLATLKIQPSEPRDSAVYFCASGLVLGSGELFFGEGSRLTVL.

The chain links TRBV14 to TRBJ1-1; D perhaps matches TRBD1 (6 bases). Germline CDR1 reads SGHDN; CDR2 reads FVKESK. The CDR3 has 15 amino acids. Trimming pared 4 bases from V and 1 base from J, leaving 13 bases between. CDR3 sequence: CASSPLGAGNTEAFF. In DNA form, the CDR3 reads TGTGCCAGCAGCCCCCTGGGGGCAGGGAACACTGAAGCTTTCTTT.

The gene calls are TRBV19 and TRBJ2-1, with 9 positions matching TRBD1. CDR1 and CDR2 (germline): LNHDA, SQIVND (reference sequence). This CDR3 spans 12 amino acids. Unmatched junction bases numbered 3, after V lost 8 bases and J lost 7 bases. The chain's CDR3 is CASYDRGNEQFF. CDR3 bases: TGTGCCAGTTATGACAGGGGGAATGAGCAGTTCTTC. Full variable domain (outside the CDR3, taken from reference TRBV19 and TRBJ2-1): DGGITQSPKYLFRKEGQNVTLSCEQNLNHDAMYWYRQDPGQGLRLIYYSQIVNDFQKGDIAEGYSVSREKKESFPLTVTSAQKNPTAFYLCASYDRGNEQFFGPGTRLTVL.

This clone was observed a few times. This sequence joins TRBV4-1 and TRBJ1-1; D unresolved. The length of the CDR3 is 15 residues. V lost 0 bases and J 1 base, leaving 9 bases between the germline ends. Germline CDR1 is MGHRA and CDR2 is YSYEKL. Written as DNA, the CDR3 is TGCGCCAGCAGCCAAGATAGAGGCGCGAACACTGAAGCTTTCTTT. Residues: CASSQDRGANTEAFF.

The rearrangement joins TRBV7-9 to TRBJ2-2; 7 bases are shared with TRBD1. Losses at the gene ends were 5 bases for V and 6 bases for J; bases not matched to a gene: 3. This CDR3 region has 13 residues. Per the germline V gene, CDR1 is SEHNR and CDR2 is FQNEAQ (reference sequence). In DNA, the CDR3 is TGTGCCAGCAGCCTCGACAGGGCCGGGGAGCTGTTTTTT. Protein: CASSLDRAGELFF. Drawing the rest from reference TRBV7-9 and TRBJ2-2, the complete variable domain is DTGVSQNPRHKITKRGQNVTFRCDPISEHNRLYWYRQTLGQGPEFLTYFQNEAQLEKSRLLSDRFSAERPKGSFSTLEIQRTEQGDSAMYLCASSLDRAGELFFGEGSRLTVL.

The chain links TRBV14 to TRBJ1-5, with a possible D match to TRBD1 (6 bases). Germline CDR1 reads SGHDN; CDR2 reads FVKESK. The V end was cut by 5 bases, the J end by 5 bases, with 10 bases between. The CDR3 runs 13 residues. CDR3 protein: CASSVDSDQPQHF. The CDR3 region has the DNA TGTGCCAGCAGCGTGGACAGCGATCAGCCCCAGCATTTT.

J is TRBJ2-2 and V is TRBV19; no clear D. The CDR3 runs 14 residues. The V and J ends lost 3 bases and 3 bases respectively, with 8 bases between them. Germline V gene sequence: CDR1 LNHDA, CDR2 SQIVND (reference sequence). In DNA, the CDR3 is TGTGCCAGTAGTATTGAAAGAGACACCGGGGAGCTGTTTTTT. It encodes CASSIERDTGELFF.

By sample share, this clone is large. V gene TRBV7-8 combines with J gene TRBJ1-5; possibly TRBD1 for D (5 bases). CDR1 is SGHVS and CDR2 is FQNEAQ in the germline V gene. This CDR3 has 14 residues. Trimming took 3 bases from V and 7 from J, leaving 13 bases between them. The CDR3 nucleotides are TGTGCCAGCAGCTTCTCAGGGTTTTTCCAGCCCCAGCATTTT. This translates into CASSFSGFFQPQHF.

The genes are TRBV3-1 (or the pseudogene TRBV3-2) and TRBJ1-6; a possible D gene is TRBD1 (6 bases). CDR3 length equals 17 residues. V lost 0 bases and J lost 6, with 15 bases in between. CDR1 is LGHDT, CDR2 YNNKEL, per germline (reference sequence). This CDR3 reads CASSQERGGALNSPLHF. CDR3 nucleotides: TGTGCCAGCAGCCAAGAACGAGGGGGGGCTCTTAATTCACCCCTCCACTTT.

The rearrangement links TRBV19 to TRBJ1-5; 7 bases line up with TRBD1. The CDR3 contains 16 residues. Germline V gene data show CDR1 as LNHDA and CDR2 as SQIVND (reference sequence). V lost 5 bases and J lost 2; bases outside the gene matches: 9. The CDR3 DNA follows: TGTGCCAGTAGTCCCAAGACAGGGATGGGCAATCAGCCCCAGCATTTT. Protein: CASSPKTGMGNQPQHF. The full variable domain, rest sourced from reference TRBV19 and TRBJ1-5, is DGGITQSPKYLFRKEGQNVTLSCEQNLNHDAMYWYRQDPGQGLRLIYYSQIVNDFQKGDIAEGYSVSREKKESFPLTVTSAQKNPTAFYLCASSPKTGMGNQPQHFGDGTRLSIL.

J is TRBJ2-5 and V is TRBV11-3; 7 positions agree with TRBD2. Germline trimming cut 7 bases from V and 2 bases from J; bases unmatched to any gene: 7. The CDR3 spans 14 residues. Germline V gene sequence: CDR1 SGHNT, CDR2 YENEEA. This CDR3 reads CASNLGTTQETQYF. The CDR3 bases are TGTGCCAGCAACTTGGGGACTACACAAGAGACCCAGTACTTC.